This T cell receptor beta chain was obtained from a study of blood T cell repertoires in COVID-19. TCRdb keeps only in-frame clones here, not all; method: immunoSEQ multiplex PCR. The sample gives a few hundred thousand clones, approximately 83% of which show up once; approximately 2% is in the top ten. Germline V gene sequence: CDR1 LNHDA, CDR2 SQIVND (reference sequence). V lost 6 bases to trimming and J lost 5 bases; unmatched junction nucleotides: 5. CDR3 length: 13 residues. The V and J genes are TRBV19 and TRBJ1-2, with 8 bases lining up with TRBD1. Source material: peripheral blood. The receptor was derived from a man aged 25 to 40 who had recovered from COVID-19. The CDR3 region is CASSGQGAYGYTF. CDR3 nucleotide sequence: TGTGCCAGTAGCGGGCAGGGGGCTTATGGCTACACCTTC.